This T cell receptor beta chain was observed in a study of identical twins' blood T cells. Study results and limitations: Mainly, cloneset size products determined shared clonotypes, twins included.

A word on this clonotype: Its antigen remains unidentified. Relative to the germline gene, one junction end is altered; a read error may explain this.

TCRdb used MiXCR to reprocess the 5' RACE reads, holding one entry per CDR3 protein. The sample consists of 300,000 to 450,000 distinct CDR3 sequences, over 25% of them appearing once. The sequence was collected from a woman aged 18-49 years in good health. Sequenced material: PBMCs.

CDR3 DNA sequence: TGCAGTGCTAAAAGGGGGAGGGAAATGACTGAAGCTTGCTTT. Amino acid sequence: CSAKRGREMTEACF. This chain joins TRBV20-1 and TRBJ1-1; D is perhaps TRBD1 (6 bases). The CDR3 runs to 14 residues. Germline loops: CDR1 DFQATT, CDR2 SNEGSKA (reference sequence).